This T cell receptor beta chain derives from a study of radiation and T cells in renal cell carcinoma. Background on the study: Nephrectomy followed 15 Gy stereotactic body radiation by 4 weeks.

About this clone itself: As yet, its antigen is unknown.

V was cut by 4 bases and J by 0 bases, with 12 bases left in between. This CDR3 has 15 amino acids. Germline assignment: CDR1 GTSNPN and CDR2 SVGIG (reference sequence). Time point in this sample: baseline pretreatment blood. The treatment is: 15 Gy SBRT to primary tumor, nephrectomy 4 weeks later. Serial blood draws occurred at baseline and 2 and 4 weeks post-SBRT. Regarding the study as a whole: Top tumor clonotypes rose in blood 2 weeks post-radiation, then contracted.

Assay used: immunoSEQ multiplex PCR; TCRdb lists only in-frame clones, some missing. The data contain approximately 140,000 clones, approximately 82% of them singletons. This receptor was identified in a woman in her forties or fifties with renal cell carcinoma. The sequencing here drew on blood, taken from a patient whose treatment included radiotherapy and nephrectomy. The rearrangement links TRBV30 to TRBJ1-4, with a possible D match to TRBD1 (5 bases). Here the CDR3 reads CAWTQGTATNEKLFF. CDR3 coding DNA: TGTGCCTGGACCCAAGGGACCGCAACTAATGAAAAACTGTTTTTT.